Listed below are T cell receptor beta chains from one sample, sequenced in a study of T cells in Graves' hyperthyroidism and ophthalmopathy. TCRdb itself ran the multiplex PCR reads through MiXCR, one entry per CDR3 protein. The sample has 600,000 to 750,000 distinct CDR3 sequences; about 18% are singletons. Source material: blood. These receptors were collected from a man aged 50-59 years with Graves' hyperthyroidism. Each CDR3 is given with its conserved first and last residue. Fields, in order: CDR3 DNA, CDR3 protein, V gene, D gene, J gene, clone size. A D gene is named only where the DNA matches it firmly. Some rows mark clone size as missing; the rest say once, few, many or name a class of expanded clone.

TGTGCCAGCCACCATGAGCAGTTCTTC CASHHEQFF TRBV11-3 NA TRBJ2-1 few
TGCAGTGCTAGTTCGGGTCGTGGGGGCTGGGCTGAAGCTTTCTTT CSASSGRGGWAEAFF TRBV20-1 NA TRBJ1-1 few
TGTGCCAGCTCACCACCCGGGACCTATGGCTACACCTTC CASSPPGTYGYTF TRBV18 NA TRBJ1-2 many
TGTGCCACCCTGACCCCCTGGACAGGGACCACCGGGGAGCTGTTTTTT CATLTPWTGTTGELFF TRBV28 TRBD1 TRBJ2-2 NA
TGTGCCAGCAGTCCCACAAGTTCTAATGAAAAACTGTTTTTT CASSPTSSNEKLFF TRBV6-1 NA TRBJ1-4 NA
TGCAGTGCTAGAGGGACTAGCGTGACGAGTAACTACTACGAGCAGTACTTC CSARGTSVTSNYYEQYF TRBV20-1 TRBD2 TRBJ2-7 few
TGTGCCAGTAGTCAGGAGGGAACTGACTATGGCTACACCTTC CASSQEGTDYGYTF TRBV19 NA TRBJ1-2 few
TGTGCCAGCAGCCCTTCAGGGGGCCCAACCTACGAGCAGTACTTC CASSPSGGPTYEQYF TRBV3-1 TRBD1 TRBJ2-7 NA
TGCGCCAGCAGCCAAGAAGAATGGCTAGCGGGAGGTGAGCAGTTCTTC CASSQEEWLAGGEQFF TRBV4-1 TRBD2 TRBJ2-1 few
TGTGCCAGACGAGGATTTTCGGCGTTGTACAATGAGCAGTTCTTC CARRGFSALYNEQFF TRBV6-1 NA TRBJ2-1 few
TGTGCCAGCTCAGGGGCAGGGGGCAAAAGGACTGAAGCTTTCTTT CASSGAGGKRTEAFF TRBV28 TRBD1 TRBJ1-1 many
TGCAGTGCTAGAGATGGACTCCGAGGGCGAGATACGCAGTATTTT CSARDGLRGRDTQYF TRBV20-1 NA TRBJ2-3 many
TGTGCCAGCAGTTTCGGGAGAGTTTACGAGCAGTACTTC CASSFGRVYEQYF TRBV12-3/TRBV12-4 NA TRBJ2-7 once
TGTGCCAGCTCACCAACCGACATTTGGAGCACTGAAGCTTTCTTT CASSPTDIWSTEAFF TRBV18 NA TRBJ1-1 NA
TGCAGTGCGCCTTTTACGGGGGGTTCCTACGAGCAGTACTTC CSAPFTGGSYEQYF TRBV20-1 TRBD2 TRBJ2-7 few
TGTGCCAGCAGTAGCGGGAGGAAAAATGAGCAGTTCTTC CASSSGRKNEQFF TRBV28 TRBD2 TRBJ2-1 NA
TGTGCCAGCAGGCACCCTGGGGATACGCAGTATTTT CASRHPGDTQYF TRBV27 NA TRBJ2-3 NA
TGTGCCAGCAGTTCCCCTGTGAGGGCAGATACGCAGTATTTT CASSSPVRADTQYF TRBV12-3/TRBV12-4 NA TRBJ2-3 many
TGTGCCAGCACCCCCCCTGACAGGGCTAATTCACCCCTCCACTTT CASTPPDRANSPLHF TRBV28 TRBD1 TRBJ1-6 many
TGCAGTGCTAGGGATACCGGGACACAAGCTAATCAGCCCCAGCATTTT CSARDTGTQANQPQHF TRBV20-1 NA TRBJ1-5 few
TGTGCCACCAGCAGAGAAGGACTAGCGGTCTCCTACGAGCAGTACTTC CATSREGLAVSYEQYF TRBV15 TRBD2 TRBJ2-7 many
TGTGCCACCGGTCAACAGGGAACTCAGCCCCAGCATTTT CATGQQGTQPQHF TRBV19 NA TRBJ1-5 NA
TGTGCCAGCCGACGGGGAGGGGACGAGCAGTACTTC CASRRGGDEQYF TRBV7-2 TRBD2 TRBJ2-7 NA
TGTGCCAGCAGCCTAACAGGCGTGAACACTGAAGCTTTCTTT CASSLTGVNTEAFF TRBV12-3/TRBV12-4 NA TRBJ1-1 many
TGTGCCAGCAGTTTAGGGCAGCCGAATTCACCCCTCCACTTT CASSLGQPNSPLHF TRBV28 NA TRBJ1-6 NA
TGCAGTGCTAGTAAGAATACCGACACTGAAGCTTTCTTT CSASKNTDTEAFF TRBV20-1 NA TRBJ1-1 NA
TGTGCCAGCAGTTTATTCGCGGGTAGGGACAAGTGGGGACGCACCTTC CASSLFAGRDKWGRTF TRBV12-3/TRBV12-4 NA TRBJ1-2 NA
TGTGCCAGCAGCCCCCGGGACAGGGTTTATGGCTACACCTTC CASSPRDRVYGYTF TRBV7-8 TRBD1 TRBJ1-2 many
TGTGCCTGGAGGAAGCCTGGACAGGGGAATCAGCCCCAGCATTTT CAWRKPGQGNQPQHF TRBV30 TRBD1 TRBJ1-5 NA
TGCAGTGCGGATGGGACGGCTCGGCATGAAGCTTTCTTT CSADGTARHEAFF TRBV20-1 NA TRBJ1-1 NA
TGTGCCAGCAGTTTAGTAGTGAGGGGCACTGAAGCTTTCTTT CASSLVVRGTEAFF TRBV28 NA TRBJ1-1 NA
TGTGCCTCTAAACCTACAGTGAACACTGAAGCTTTCTTT CASKPTVNTEAFF TRBV10-3 NA TRBJ1-1 many
TGTGCCAGCAGTTACTCGGGCCTGAACACTGAAGCTTTCTTT CASSYSGLNTEAFF TRBV6-5 NA TRBJ1-1 many
TGTGCCAGCAGACCTGACAGCACCAATAATTCACCCCTCCACTTT CASRPDSTNNSPLHF TRBV28 NA TRBJ1-6 many
TGTGCCAGCAGTTACTCGAGAATGGGCAGGAGCAATCAGCCCCAGCATTTT CASSYSRMGRSNQPQHF TRBV6-2/TRBV6-3 NA TRBJ1-5 many
TGTGCCAGCTCACCCAACACAGGGATAACTAATGAAAAACTGTTTTTT CASSPNTGITNEKLFF TRBV18 NA TRBJ1-4 NA
TGTGCCAGCAGTGGCAGGGGGGATCTAGCCAAAAACATTCAGTACTTC CASSGRGDLAKNIQYF TRBV28 NA TRBJ2-4 many
TGCGCCAGCAGCCCCGGACAGGGGTGGACCACTGAAGCTTTCTTT CASSPGQGWTTEAFF TRBV5-1 TRBD1 TRBJ1-1 NA
TGTGCCAGCAGTTTCGGGACGGAAAATTTTAACACCGGGGAGCTGTTTTTT CASSFGTENFNTGELFF TRBV28 NA TRBJ2-2 NA
TGCGCCAGTGGACTCACGAACACCGGGGAGCTGTTTTTT CASGLTNTGELFF TRBV5-1 NA TRBJ2-2 many
TGTGCCAGCAGCTTCCCCTCCGGTCAGGGGGCTACCGGGGAGCTGTTTTTT CASSFPSGQGATGELFF TRBV13 TRBD1 TRBJ2-2 once
TGTGCCAGCAGTTACCCGAATTCACCCCTCCACTTT CASSYPNSPLHF TRBV6-6 NA TRBJ1-6 NA
TGTGCCAGTTCTCAGGGGGCAGCGGGGAACACTGAAGCTTTCTTT CASSQGAAGNTEAFF TRBV28 TRBD1 TRBJ1-1 many
TGTGCCAGCAGTTCCAGGGGATATTCACCCCTCCACTTT CASSSRGYSPLHF TRBV12-3/TRBV12-4 NA TRBJ1-6 NA
TGTGCCAGCAGCCTTGGCGCGGCAACAGATACGCAGTATTTT CASSLGAATDTQYF TRBV7-3 NA TRBJ2-3 many
TGTGCCAGCAGTTTAGAAACCTCCTACGAGCAGTACTTC CASSLETSYEQYF TRBV28 NA TRBJ2-7 many
TGTGCCAGCAGTCTCTACCCGGGACAGGGGGAGGTCCTCCACTTT CASSLYPGQGEVLHF TRBV27 TRBD1 TRBJ1-6 few
TGTGCCGAGACAGCGGGACTAGCGGGAGTGGATGAGCAGTTCTTC CAETAGLAGVDEQFF TRBV7-9 TRBD2 TRBJ2-1 many
TGTGCCAGTAGAGAACCCTATAGCGGGAGGAGCATAGATACGCAGTATTTT CASREPYSGRSIDTQYF TRBV19 TRBD2 TRBJ2-3 few
TGTGCCAGCAGCCTCAACAGGGTGACCAATTCACCCCTCCACTTT CASSLNRVTNSPLHF TRBV14 NA TRBJ1-6 NA
TGCGCCAGCAGCTTGTACGGGGACGGAAGCACTGAAGCTTTCTTT CASSLYGDGSTEAFF TRBV5-1 NA TRBJ1-1 few